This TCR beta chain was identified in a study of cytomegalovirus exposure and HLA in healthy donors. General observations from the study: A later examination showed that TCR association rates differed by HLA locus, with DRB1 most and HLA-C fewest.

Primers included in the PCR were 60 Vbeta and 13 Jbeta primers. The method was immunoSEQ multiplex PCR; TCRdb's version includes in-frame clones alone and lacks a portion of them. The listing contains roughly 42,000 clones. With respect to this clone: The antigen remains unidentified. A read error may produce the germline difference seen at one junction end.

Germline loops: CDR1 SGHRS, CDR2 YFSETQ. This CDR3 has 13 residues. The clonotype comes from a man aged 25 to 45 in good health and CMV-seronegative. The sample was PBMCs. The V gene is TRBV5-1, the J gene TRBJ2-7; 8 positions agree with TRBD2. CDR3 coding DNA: TGCGCCAGCAGCTTAGGAGCGGGAGATAGTTGGCACTTC. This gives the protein CASSLGAGDSWHF.